A selection of T cell receptor beta chains follows, all from one sample in a study of cytomegalovirus exposure and HLA in healthy donors. Method: immunoSEQ multiplex PCR; TCRdb's copy keeps in-frame clones and lacks some. The sample carries roughly 180,000 clones, about 9% recorded once. The sample taken for sequencing was PBMCs. All receptors derive from a woman aged 25 to 45 in good health and CMV-seropositive. The CDR3 runs from the conserved cysteine through the conserved F or W. A D gene is named only where the DNA matches it firmly. For some rows the clone size is stated as once, few or many, or as a class when expanded; others skip it.

>TRBD2|TRBV6-1|many|TRBJ2-1
CASKGLAGPNEQFF
TGTGCCAGCAAGGGTCTAGCGGGACCAAATGAGCAGTTCTTC
>TRBD2|TRBV27|.|TRBJ2-1
CASSLSASGRGEQFF
TGTGCCAGCAGTTTATCGGCTAGCGGGAGAGGTGAGCAGTTCTTC
>TRBD1|TRBV10-1|.|TRBJ1-1
CASRPDREAAFF
TGCGCCAGCAGACCCGACAGGGAGGCGGCTTTCTTT
>.|TRBV2|many|TRBJ1-1
CASSELEDTEAFF
TGTGCCAGCAGTGAATTAGAGGACACTGAAGCTTTCTTT
>.|TRBV27|.|TRBJ2-3
CASSLLAGSLTDTQYF
TGTGCCAGCAGTTTATTGGCGGGGTCCCTCACAGATACGCAGTATTTT
>.|TRBV5-6|.|TRBJ2-7
CASSLRANALYEQYF
TGTGCCAGCAGCTTGCGAGCCAATGCGCTCTACGAGCAGTACTTC
>TRBD1|TRBV15|medium-sized|TRBJ2-3
CATSGSGGSGDTQYF
TGTGCCACCAGCGGTTCAGGGGGTTCGGGAGATACGCAGTATTTT
>.|TRBV29-1|.|TRBJ2-5
CSVSAARGETQYF
TGCAGCGTATCGGCAGCTCGAGGTGAGACCCAGTACTTC
>.|TRBV19|.|TRBJ1-1
CASSPRGGNTEAFF
TGTGCCAGTAGTCCCCGGGGGGGGAACACTGAAGCTTTCTTT
>.|TRBV5-6|few|TRBJ1-2
CASSRLQGDGYTF
TGTGCCAGCAGCCGTTTACAGGGAGATGGCTACACCTTC
>.|TRBV6-6|few|TRBJ1-1
CASSYSGGDTEAFF
TGTGCCAGCAGTTACTCGGGAGGGGACACTGAAGCTTTCTTT
>.|TRBV6-5|.|TRBJ2-7
CASSLGQPYEQYF
TGTGCCAGCAGTCTTGGGCAGCCCTACGAGCAGTACTTC
>TRBD1|TRBV19|.|TRBJ2-7
CASSQGARIPYEQYF
TGTGCCAGTTCACAGGGGGCGAGGATCCCCTACGAGCAGTACTTC
>TRBD2|TRBV18|few|TRBJ2-5
CASSLAGGQETQYF
TGTGCCAGCTCACTAGCGGGAGGGCAAGAGACCCAGTACTTC
>TRBD2|TRBV4-2|.|TRBJ2-5
CASSQGGTSGETQYF
TGTGCCAGCAGCCAAGGCGGAACTAGCGGTGAGACCCAGTACTTC
>TRBD2|TRBV6-1|few|TRBJ2-7
CASSEITSVSYEQYF
TGTGCCAGCAGTGAAATAACTAGCGTATCCTACGAGCAGTACTTC
>TRBD2|TRBV5-1|few|TRBJ2-1
CASSPQTSSYNEQFF
TGCGCCAGCAGCCCGCAGACTAGCAGCTACAATGAGCAGTTCTTC
>TRBD1|TRBV5-4|few|TRBJ1-1
CASSFPNRGGNTEAFF
TGTGCCAGCAGCTTCCCGAACAGGGGAGGGAACACTGAAGCTTTCTTT
>TRBD1|TRBV7-8|few|TRBJ1-1
CASSWTGGTEAFF
TGTGCCAGCAGCTGGACAGGGGGCACTGAAGCTTTCTTT
>.|TRBV5-6|few|TRBJ2-7
CASSLTSSYEQYF
TGTGCCAGCAGCTTAACTAGTTCCTACGAGCAGTACTTC
>.|TRBV30|.|TRBJ1-5
CAWSPGLVNSNQPQHF
TGTGCCTGGAGCCCGGGACTGGTGAATAGCAATCAGCCCCAGCATTTT
>.|TRBV6-5|.|TRBJ2-5
CASLNLKGERETQYF
TGTGCCAGTCTAAATTTAAAGGGGGAAAGAGAGACCCAGTACTTC
>.|TRBV6-5|.|TRBJ2-7
CASRISRVGPYEQYF
TGTGCCAGCAGAATTAGCAGGGTTGGTCCCTACGAGCAGTACTTC
>.|TRBV5-4|few|TRBJ2-7
CASSLAGEGSYEQYF
TGTGCCAGCAGCTTGGCAGGGGAGGGGTCCTACGAGCAGTACTTC
>.|TRBV4-1|few|TRBJ2-1
CASSQGGRERFF
TGCGCCAGCAGCCAAGGGGGGCGGGAGAGGTTCTTC
>TRBD2|TRBV9|few|TRBJ2-3
CASSASSGRWDTQYF
TGTGCCAGCAGCGCTTCTAGCGGGAGATGGGACACGCAGTATTTT
>.|TRBV19|.|TRBJ1-1
CASTITSATEAFF
TGTGCCAGTACCATAACATCCGCCACTGAAGCTTTCTTT
>TRBD1|TRBV30|few|TRBJ2-7
CAWSVGTGGFYEQYF
TGTGCCTGGAGTGTAGGGACAGGGGGCTTCTACGAGCAGTACTTC